The 26 T cell receptor beta chains given below trace back to one sample, sequenced in a study of blood T cell repertoires in COVID-19. The protocol was immunoSEQ multiplex PCR, while the TCRdb copy is restricted to in-frame clones and leaves out a portion. The sample shows a few hundred thousand clones, about 84% of them seen only once. Sequencing was performed on PBMCs or T cells enriched from blood (not recorded which). Every receptor here comes from a woman in her 40s with acute COVID-19.

The genes are TRBV19 and TRBJ1-5; D gene unclear. From germline, CDR1 is LNHDA and CDR2 SQIVND (reference sequence). There are 13 residues in the CDR3. The V and J ends lost 3 bases and 3 bases respectively, with 6 bases between them. As DNA, the CDR3 is TGTGCCAGTAGTATTACGGTCAATCAGCCCCAGCATTTT. It specifies CASSITVNQPQHF.

J is TRBJ2-3 and V is TRBV18; 15 bases are shared with TRBD2. The germline V gene encodes CDR1 KGHSH and CDR2 LQKENI. The CDR3 loop spans 17 amino acids. V lost 6 bases, J lost 3 bases, and 7 bases stayed unmatched. The DNA for the CDR3 is TGTGCCAGCTCCGGGACTAGCGGGGGGCCAACTACAGATACGCAGTATTTT. Protein sequence: CASSGTSGGPTTDTQYF. Complete variable domain (other parts from reference TRBV18 and TRBJ2-3): NAGVMQNPRHLVRRRGQEARLRCSPMKGHSHVYWYRQLPEEGLKFMVYLQKENIIDESGMPKERFSAEFPKEGPSILRIQQVVRGDSAAYFCASSGTSGGPTTDTQYFGPGTRLTVL.

V and J are TRBV5-1 and TRBJ2-3; perhaps TRBD1 as D (6 bases). This CDR3 is built from 14 residues. With 0 bases removed from V and 5 bases from J, the gap between germline ends came to 10 bases. Germline values: CDR1 SGHRS, CDR2 YFSETQ. The CDR3 DNA sequence: TGCGCCAGCAGCTTGGCAGGGGCGAAAGATACGCAGTATTTT. Its protein is CASSLAGAKDTQYF. Full variable domain (missing parts from reference TRBV5-1 and TRBJ2-3): KAGVTQTPRYLIKTRGQQVTLSCSPISGHRSVSWYQQTPGQGLQFLFEYFSETQRNKGNFPGRFSGRQFSNSRSEMNVSTLELGDSALYLCASSLAGAKDTQYFGPGTRLTVL.

The CDR3 reads CATSDAGTPVEKLFF. CDR3 sequence (DNA): TGTGCCACCAGTGATGCAGGGACTCCTGTTGAAAAACTGTTTTTT. The J gene is TRBJ1-4, the V gene TRBV24-1; maybe TRBD1 (5 bases). The CDR3 consists of 15 residues. CDR1 and CDR2 (germline): KGHDR, SFDVKD. Trimming took 3 bases from V and 7 from J, leaving 14 bases between them.

This clone was counted once. The gene calls are TRBV29-1 and TRBJ1-2, with D perhaps matching TRBD1 (6 bases). From germline, CDR1 is SQVTM and CDR2 ANQGSEA. The length of the CDR3 is 12 residues. The V and J ends lost 7 bases and 2 bases respectively, with 11 bases between them. In nucleotides, the CDR3 is TGCAGCGACAAGACAGGAAACTATGGCTACACCTTC. Protein product: CSDKTGNYGYTF.

The rearrangement links TRBV7-3 to TRBJ1-3; 9 nucleotides align to TRBD1. J lost 1 base, V lost 5 bases, and 6 bases had no gene match. This CDR3 comprises 16 residues. CDR1 and CDR2 (germline): SGHTA, FQGTGA. For the CDR3, the DNA is TGTGCCAGCAGCGTGACAGGGGGTCGTTCTGGAAACACCATATATTTT. It is translated as CASSVTGGRSGNTIYF.

The chain is built from TRBV21-1 and TRBJ1-1. TRBV21-1 is designated a pseudogene. CDR3 size: 10 residues. DNA of the CDR3: TGTGCCAGCAGCAGCGGCTCAGCTTTCTTT. Translation: CASSSGSAFF.

This rearrangement joins TRBV29-1 to TRBJ1-1, with 8 bases matching TRBD1. With V trimmed by 5 bases and J by 6 bases, 11 bases remained unmatched. This CDR3 comprises 14 residues. The germline gives CDR1 SQVTM, CDR2 ANQGSEA. DNA for the CDR3: TGCAGCGTTCGAAGGGTGCAGGGGGCTGCTGAAGCTTTCTTT. It codes for CSVRRVQGAAEAFF. Together with reference TRBV29-1 and TRBJ1-1, the CDR3 gives the full variable domain: SAVISQKPSRDICQRGTSLTIQCQVDSQVTMMFWYRQQPGQSLTLIATANQGSEATYESGFVIDKFPISRPNLTFSTLTVSNMSPEDSSIYLCSVRRVQGAAEAFFGQGTRLTVV.

The CDR3 nucleotides are TGTGCCAGCAACCGAGGGGGTAACTATGGCTACACCTTC. Translated: CASNRGGNYGYTF. The chain combines TRBV25-1 with TRBJ1-2, with D possibly being TRBD1 (6 bases). From germline, CDR1 is MGHDK and CDR2 SYGVNS. Trimming removed 7 bases from V and 1 base from J, with 10 bases in between. The CDR3 runs to 13 residues.

V and J are TRBV3-1 (or the pseudogene TRBV3-2) and TRBJ1-4, with D perhaps TRBD1 (5 bases). The CDR3 loop spans 15 amino acids. CDR1 and CDR2 (germline): LGHDT, YNNKEL (reference sequence). V was shortened by 6 bases and J by 3 bases, with 14 bases between the two germline ends. CDR3: CASSFGGGSNEKLFF. The CDR3 region has the DNA TGTGCCAGCAGTTTTGGGGGAGGTTCTAATGAAAAACTGTTTTTT.

V usage is TRBV12-3 or TRBV12-4 and J usage is TRBJ1-1; D uncertain. The CDR3 extends over 13 amino acids. V was pared by 6 bases and J by 1 base, with 9 bases between. The CDR3 spells CASSGGRNTEAFF. The CDR3 nucleotides are TGTGCCAGCAGCGGAGGGAGGAACACTGAAGCTTTCTTT.

This chain links TRBV5-1 with TRBJ1-2, with 7 bases aligning to TRBD1. Germline loops: CDR1 SGHRS, CDR2 YFSETQ. The CDR3 length is 14 residues. With V trimmed by 5 bases and J by 7 bases, 11 bases remained unmatched. The CDR3 nucleotides are TGCGCCAGCAGGATGGATGAGACAGGGACTGGCTACACCTTC. Protein product: CASRMDETGTGYTF.

This chain connects TRBV28 to TRBJ1-5; possible D gene TRBD1, 5 bases. The V and J ends lost 6 bases and 9 bases respectively, with 18 bases between them. The V gene's germline CDR1 is MDHEN and CDR2 SYDVKM. The CDR3 has 14 residues. CDR3 DNA: TGTGCCAGCAGCCCACGTGGGACTGCCTTGCCCCAGCATTTT. Translation: CASSPRGTALPQHF.

The chain is built from TRBV30 and TRBJ1-2; possible D gene TRBD1, 5 bases. CDR1 and CDR2 from the germline V gene are GTSNPN and SVGIG (reference sequence). CDR3 length equals 13 residues. V shed 4 bases and J shed 1 base, with 10 bases lying between them. The CDR3 reads CAWTDSLNYGYTF. CDR3 DNA: TGTGCCTGGACCGACAGTCTTAACTATGGCTACACCTTC.

CDR3 sequence reads: CASSLGAGTNYGYTF. CDR3 nucleotides: TGTGCCAGCAGCTTAGGGGCGGGAACCAACTATGGCTACACCTTC. The J gene is TRBJ1-2, the V gene TRBV7-9; unclear D gene. V was clipped by 1 base and J by 2 bases, with 11 bases between them. Germline CDR1 reads SEHNR; CDR2 reads FQNEAQ (reference sequence). CDR3 length: 15 residues.

The V call is TRBV6-1, the J call TRBJ2-5; 16 nucleotides agree with TRBD2. J was trimmed by 5 bases and V by 4 bases; bases with no gene match: 7. CDR1 and CDR2 from the germline V gene are MNHNS and SASEGT. The CDR3 is made up of 17 amino acids. The CDR3 is CASSGPGLAGGGETQYF. Written as DNA, the CDR3 is TGTGCCAGCAGTGGTCCGGGACTAGCGGGAGGGGGGGAGACCCAGTACTTC.

The chain recombines TRBV19 with TRBJ2-1; 7 nucleotides align to TRBD2. This CDR3 is 15 amino acids long. V dropped 7 bases and J dropped 8; count of bases not matched to a gene: 14. Looked up from germline, CDR1 is LNHDA and CDR2 is SQIVND (reference sequence). The CDR3 loop reads CASTAWGRATDEQFF. The DNA of the CDR3 is TGTGCCAGTACCGCGTGGGGGAGGGCCACGGATGAGCAGTTCTTC.

V and J are TRBV6-5 and TRBJ1-4; D perhaps matches TRBD1 (5 bases). The V end lost 6 bases, the J end lost 4 bases, and 12 bases lay between the germline ends. This CDR3 has 14 residues. The germline gives CDR1 MNHEY, CDR2 SVGAGI. The CDR3: CASRPGTLNEKLFF. CDR3 bases: TGTGCCAGCAGGCCCGGGACTCTTAATGAAAAACTGTTTTTT.

This clone has just a few counts. V is TRBV5-6 and J is TRBJ2-7, with a tentative D call TRBD2 (6 bases). The CDR3 spans 15 residues. The germline V and J ends were trimmed by 3 bases and 1 base, with 14 bases remaining between them. The germline gives CDR1 SGHDT, CDR2 YYEEEE. The CDR3 is CASSSAGTPSYEQYF. The DNA for the CDR3 is TGTGCCAGCAGCTCCGCCGGGACTCCTTCCTACGAGCAGTACTTC.

This clone has a handful of counts. The chain links TRBV5-5 to TRBJ1-2, with D perhaps matching TRBD1 (6 bases). The CDR3 sequence is 15 residues long. Germline V lookup: CDR1 SGHKS, CDR2 YYEKEE (reference sequence). V was shortened by 0 bases and J by 6 bases, with 15 bases between the two germline ends. The CDR3 protein is CASSLGPGTNDGYTF. In DNA form, the CDR3 reads TGTGCCAGCAGCTTGGGTCCGGGGACAAACGATGGCTACACCTTC.

CDR3 DNA: TGTGCCAGTACCCCCGGACAGGGGAACACTGAAGCTTTCTTT. This encodes CASTPGQGNTEAFF. The chain joins TRBV19 to TRBJ1-1; 8 bases line up with TRBD1. Germline CDR1 LNHDA, CDR2 SQIVND (reference sequence). The junction had 5 bases not matched to a gene; V was cut back by 7 bases and J by 1 base. This CDR3 region has 14 residues. Full variable domain (rest looked up from reference TRBV19 and TRBJ1-1): DGGITQSPKYLFRKEGQNVTLSCEQNLNHDAMYWYRQDPGQGLRLIYYSQIVNDFQKGDIAEGYSVSREKKESFPLTVTSAQKNPTAFYLCASTPGQGNTEAFFGQGTRLTVV.

For this clone: The germline gene is not matched at one end of the junction; a read error may be the cause. This chain connects TRBV6-5 to TRBJ2-5; 9 nucleotides match TRBD2. The CDR3 is 13 amino acids. Per the germline V gene, CDR1 is MNHEY and CDR2 is SVGAGI. The CDR3 coding sequence is TGTGCCAGCAGTACCCCGGGGGGACTAGCACCCAACTTC. The encoded protein is CASSTPGGLAPNF.

The rearrangement joins TRBV29-1 to TRBJ1-1, with no clear D. Germline assignment: CDR1 SQVTM and CDR2 ANQGSEA. The CDR3 consists of 12 residues. The V and J ends lost 5 bases and 4 bases respectively, with 11 bases between them. CDR3 in DNA: TGCAGCGTTCCCCAGGAGGGCACTGAAGCTTTCTTT. Translation gives CSVPQEGTEAFF.

This clone was picked up a small number of times. The chain combines TRBV29-1 with TRBJ1-2, with D perhaps TRBD1 (6 bases). CDR3 length: 13 residues. Trimming left V 6 bases short and J 1 base short, with 12 bases between. Per the germline V gene, CDR1 is SQVTM and CDR2 is ANQGSEA. The DNA for the CDR3 is TGCAGCGTGTGGACAGCCGATAACTATGGCTACACCTTC. Translated, it gives CSVWTADNYGYTF.

This chain joins TRBV27 and TRBJ1-4; D perhaps matches TRBD1 (6 bases). CDR3 length: 14 amino acids. Trimming removed 3 bases at V and 7 bases at J, with 12 bases between. Germline loops: CDR1 MNHEY, CDR2 SMNVEV (reference sequence). The CDR3 DNA sequence: TGTGCCAGCAGTTTCCTGGGGGCAGGTGAAAAACTGTTTTTT. Residues: CASSFLGAGEKLFF.

This chain uses TRBV28 with TRBJ1-3, with TRBD1 matching 9 bases. Germline-derived CDR1 and CDR2 are MDHEN and SYDVKM. The CDR3 length is 16 residues. Trimming removed 4 bases from V and 4 bases from J; junction bases left unmatched: 8. The CDR3 loop reads CASSSDPTGGGNTIYF. CDR3 bases: TGTGCCAGCAGTTCCGATCCTACAGGGGGCGGAAACACCATATATTTT.